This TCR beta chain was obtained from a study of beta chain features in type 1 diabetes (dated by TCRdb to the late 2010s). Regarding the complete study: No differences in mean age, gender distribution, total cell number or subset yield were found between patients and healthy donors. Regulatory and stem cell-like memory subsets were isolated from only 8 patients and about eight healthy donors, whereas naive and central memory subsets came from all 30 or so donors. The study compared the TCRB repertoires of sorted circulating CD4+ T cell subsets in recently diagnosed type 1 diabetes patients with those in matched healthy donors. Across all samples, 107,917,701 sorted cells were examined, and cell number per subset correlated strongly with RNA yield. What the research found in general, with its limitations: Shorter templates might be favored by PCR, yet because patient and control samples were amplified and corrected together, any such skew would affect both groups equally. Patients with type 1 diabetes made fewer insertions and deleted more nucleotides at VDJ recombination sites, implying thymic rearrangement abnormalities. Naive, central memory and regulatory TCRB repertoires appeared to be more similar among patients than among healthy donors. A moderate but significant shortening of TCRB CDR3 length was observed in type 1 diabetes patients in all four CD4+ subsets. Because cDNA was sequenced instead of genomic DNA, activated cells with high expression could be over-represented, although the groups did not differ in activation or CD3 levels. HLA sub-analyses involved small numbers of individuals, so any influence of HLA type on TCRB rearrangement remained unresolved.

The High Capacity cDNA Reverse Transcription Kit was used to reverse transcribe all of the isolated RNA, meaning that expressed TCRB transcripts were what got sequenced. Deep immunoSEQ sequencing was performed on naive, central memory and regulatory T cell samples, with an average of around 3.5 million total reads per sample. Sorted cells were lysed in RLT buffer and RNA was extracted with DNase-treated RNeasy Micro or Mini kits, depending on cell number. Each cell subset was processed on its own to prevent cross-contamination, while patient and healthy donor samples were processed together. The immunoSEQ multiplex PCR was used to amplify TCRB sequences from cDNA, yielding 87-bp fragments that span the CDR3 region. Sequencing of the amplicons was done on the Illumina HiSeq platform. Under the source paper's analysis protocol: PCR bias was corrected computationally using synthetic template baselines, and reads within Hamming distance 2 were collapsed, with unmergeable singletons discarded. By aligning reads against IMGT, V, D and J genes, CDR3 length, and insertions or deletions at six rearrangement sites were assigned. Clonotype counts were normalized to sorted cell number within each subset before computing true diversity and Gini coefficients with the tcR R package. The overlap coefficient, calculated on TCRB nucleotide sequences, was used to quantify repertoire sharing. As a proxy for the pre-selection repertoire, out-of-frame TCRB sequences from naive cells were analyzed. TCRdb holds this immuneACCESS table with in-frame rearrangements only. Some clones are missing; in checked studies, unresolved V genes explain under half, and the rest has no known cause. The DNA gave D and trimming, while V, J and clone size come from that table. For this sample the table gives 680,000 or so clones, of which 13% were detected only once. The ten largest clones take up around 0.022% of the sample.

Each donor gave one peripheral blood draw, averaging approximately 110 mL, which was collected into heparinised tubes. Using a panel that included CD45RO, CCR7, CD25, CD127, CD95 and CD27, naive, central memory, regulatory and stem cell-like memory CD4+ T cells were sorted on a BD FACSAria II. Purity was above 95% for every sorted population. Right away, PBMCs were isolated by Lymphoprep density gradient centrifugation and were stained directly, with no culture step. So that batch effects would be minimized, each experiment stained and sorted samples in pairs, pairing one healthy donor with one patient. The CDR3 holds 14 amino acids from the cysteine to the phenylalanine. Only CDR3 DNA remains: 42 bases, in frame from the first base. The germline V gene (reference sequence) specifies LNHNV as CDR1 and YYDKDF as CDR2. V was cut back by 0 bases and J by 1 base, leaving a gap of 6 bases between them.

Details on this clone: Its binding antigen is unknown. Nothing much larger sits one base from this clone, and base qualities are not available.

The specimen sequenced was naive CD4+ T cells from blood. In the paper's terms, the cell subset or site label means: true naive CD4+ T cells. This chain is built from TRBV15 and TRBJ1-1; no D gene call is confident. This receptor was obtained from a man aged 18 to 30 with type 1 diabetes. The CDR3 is CATSREWGNTEAFF. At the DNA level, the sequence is TGTGCCACCAGCAGAGAGTGGGGGAACACTGAAGCTTTCTTT.